This T cell receptor beta chain stems from a study of identical twins. Study-wide results and limits: For cord blood, abundant beta clonotypes had fewer insertions, unlike memory repertoires, which showed none. Part of the zero-insertion signal could reflect confounding by invariant MAIT and iNKT cells. Weaker excess twin sharing was observed in beta out-of-frame sequences.

Turning to this clonotype: Its antigen is undetermined.

Trimming pared 5 bases from V and 5 bases from J, leaving 22 bases between. The CDR3 covers 16 residues. Germline V CDR1 and CDR2: MNHEY, SVGAGI. A universal primer site was created by template switching, with the cDNA bearing unique molecular identifiers. TCRdb reanalysed the 5' RACE reads using MiXCR and keeps one entry per CDR3 protein. Among approximately 280,000 distinct CDR3 sequences listed, about 8.1% were seen once. The sample was also reused in another study, on yellow fever vaccine responses in identical twins.

This receptor was taken from a woman under 30 in good health. This chain connects TRBV6-5 to TRBJ2-7; D may be TRBD2 (9 bases). The sequenced sample consisted of memory (CD45RO+) T cells sorted from blood. CDR3 sequence (DNA): TGTGCCAGCAGTCCTACTCTTAGCGGGGGACAGGACGAGCAGTACGTC. It specifies CASSPTLSGGQDEQYV.